This TCR beta chain comes out of a study of patients and donors after allogeneic stem cell transplantation. TCRdb itself ran the RT-PCR reads through MiXCR, one entry per CDR3 protein. The table records 150,000 to 200,000 distinct CDR3 sequences, 20% to 25% of them present only once. Trimming removed 4 bases at V and 1 base at J, with 8 bases between. Germline CDR1 and CDR2: SQVTM and ANQGSEA. The CDR3 spans 12 residues. Sequenced sample: blood, either unsorted or a sorted T cell fraction (not recorded which). The chain carries TRBV29-1 and TRBJ2-7; no clear D gene. The sequence derives from a human donor who was either an allogeneic HSCT recipient or a stem cell or donor lymphocyte infusion donor (not recorded which). It is not recorded whose cells these are; they may come from a transplant donor. The CDR3 bases are TGCAGCGTTGGGACCGAATCCTACGAGCAGTACTTC. This sequence encodes CSVGTESYEQYF.